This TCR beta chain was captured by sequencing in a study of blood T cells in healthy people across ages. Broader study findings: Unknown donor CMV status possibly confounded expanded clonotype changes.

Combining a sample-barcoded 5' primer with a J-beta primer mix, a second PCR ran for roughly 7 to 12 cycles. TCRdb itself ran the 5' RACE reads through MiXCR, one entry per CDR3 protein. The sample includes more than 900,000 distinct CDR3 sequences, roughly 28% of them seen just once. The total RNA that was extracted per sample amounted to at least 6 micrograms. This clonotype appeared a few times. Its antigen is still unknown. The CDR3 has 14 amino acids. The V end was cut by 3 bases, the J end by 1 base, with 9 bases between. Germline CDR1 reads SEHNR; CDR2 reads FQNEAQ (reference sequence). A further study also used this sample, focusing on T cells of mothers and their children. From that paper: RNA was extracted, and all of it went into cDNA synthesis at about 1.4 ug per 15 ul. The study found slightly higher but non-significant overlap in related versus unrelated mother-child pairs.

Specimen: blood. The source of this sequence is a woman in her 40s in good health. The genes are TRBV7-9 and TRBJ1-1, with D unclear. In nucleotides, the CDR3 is TGTGCCAGCAGCTTGTCACTGCCGAACACTGAAGCTTTCTTT. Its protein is CASSLSLPNTEAFF.